The clone carrying this TCR beta chain has only one observation. The target antigen is unknown. Germline CDR1 reads MGHRA; CDR2 reads YSYEKL. CDR3 length: 16 amino acids. The V end was cut by 5 bases, the J end by 2 bases, with 15 bases between. This sample is drawn from a study of cytomegalovirus exposure and HLA in healthy donors. Whole-study results and caveats: Altogether, 160 or so TCR beta chains were recorded as cytomegalovirus-associated. The classifier, whose performance was assessed in both the original and validation cohorts, reportedly diagnosed cytomegalovirus status with high specificity and sensitivity.

The assay was immunoSEQ multiplex PCR, and TCRdb's table has in-frame clones only and misses some. The sample contains a few hundred thousand clones, over 80% of which appear only once. The TCR was taken from a woman between 18 and 29 years old in good health and CMV-seronegative. Material: PBMCs. The chain couples TRBV4-1 to TRBJ2-2; tentative D call: TRBD2 (6 bases). The CDR3 DNA reads as TGCGCCAGCAGCTTTCAGCGGGCCGTAAACACCGGGGAGCTGTTTTTT. Translated: CASSFQRAVNTGELFF.